This T cell receptor beta chain was obtained from a study of blood T cell repertoires in COVID-19. Across the whole study: Whether acute or convalescent, the COVID-19 samples came from the United States, Italy and Spain. PBMCs, B-cell-depleted T cells, or T cells provided the cDNA or gDNA that made up the material.

Original processing methods: Scientists estimated how many nucleated cells there were by amplifying reference gene primers. Generated by immunoSEQ multiplex PCR, the TCRdb table keeps only in-frame clones and is missing some. That table is the source of V, J and clone size, and D and trimming were worked out from the DNA. The table shows about 250,000 clones, with approximately 85% occurring only once. CDR1 is SGHTA, CDR2 FQGTGA, per germline. The CDR3 consists of 17 residues. The V segment lost 2 bases and the J segment 5 bases; nucleotides outside the gene matches: 8. The specimen was peripheral blood. This sequence joins TRBV7-3 and TRBJ2-1; 11 positions match TRBD2. This TCR came from a man aged 50 or older with active or convalescent COVID-19. CDR3 nucleotide sequence: TGTGCCAGCAGCTTATTACCCGGACTAGCGGGTAACAATGAGCAGTTCTTC. Its translation: CASSLLPGLAGNNEQFF.